This T cell receptor (beta chain) was observed in a study of T cells in Graves' hyperthyroidism and ophthalmopathy. Study as a whole: Any treatment followed the collection of peripheral blood at initial diagnosis.

This CDR3 contains 13 residues. J was trimmed by 4 bases and V by 8 bases; bases with no gene match: 10. Germline-derived CDR1 and CDR2 are GTSNPN and SVGIG (reference sequence). Points from the study as a whole: Progression to ophthalmopathy was predicted a median of approximately 6.4 months early.

Amplified regions were TCR beta CDR3 sequences from RNA transcripts. Using the HTBI primer set, a first-round RT-PCR was run on the TCR CDR3. TCRdb re-called the multiplex PCR reads with MiXCR, one entry per CDR3 protein. Of about 480,000 distinct CDR3 sequences listed, around a quarter are singletons. Remarks on this clonotype: The target antigen is unknown.

Each ophthalmopathy patient scored at least 3 on the Clinical Activity Score and at least 4 on NOSPECS grade, with duration under 3 months. Clinical symptoms, serum thyroxine and TRAb, thyroid ultrasound and orbital computed tomography were used for the diagnoses. The source material was blood. The receptor comes from a woman in her twenties or thirties with Graves' ophthalmopathy. The chain uses TRBV30 and TRBJ2-7, with 8 positions matching TRBD2. The CDR3 spells CAHGMASGYEQYF. In DNA, the CDR3 is TGTGCCCATGGTATGGCTAGCGGGTACGAGCAGTACTTC.